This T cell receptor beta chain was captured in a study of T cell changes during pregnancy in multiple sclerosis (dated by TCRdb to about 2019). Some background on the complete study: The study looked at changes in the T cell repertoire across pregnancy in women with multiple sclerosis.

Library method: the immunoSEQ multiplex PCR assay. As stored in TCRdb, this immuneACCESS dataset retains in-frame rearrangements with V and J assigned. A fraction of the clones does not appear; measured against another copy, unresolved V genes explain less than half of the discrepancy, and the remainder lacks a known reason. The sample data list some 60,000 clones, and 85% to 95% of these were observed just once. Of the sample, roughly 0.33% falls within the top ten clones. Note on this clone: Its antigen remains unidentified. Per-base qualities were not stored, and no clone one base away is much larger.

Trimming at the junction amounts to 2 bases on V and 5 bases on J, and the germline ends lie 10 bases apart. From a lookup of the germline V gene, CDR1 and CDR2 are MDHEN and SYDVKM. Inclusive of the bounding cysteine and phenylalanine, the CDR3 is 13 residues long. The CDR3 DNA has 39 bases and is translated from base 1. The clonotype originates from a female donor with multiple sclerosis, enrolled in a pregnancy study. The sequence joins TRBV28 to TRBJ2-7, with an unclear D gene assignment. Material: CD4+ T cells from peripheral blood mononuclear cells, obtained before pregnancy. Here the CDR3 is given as CASSLTQANEQYF. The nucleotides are TGTGCCAGCAGTTTAACGCAGGCCAACGAGCAGTACTTC. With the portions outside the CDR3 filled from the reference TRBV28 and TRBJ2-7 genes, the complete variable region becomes DVKVTQSSRYLVKRTGEKVFLECVQDMDHENMFWYRQDPGLGLRLIYFSYDVKMKEKGDIPEGYSVSREKKERFSLILESASTNQTSMYLCASSLTQANEQYFGPGTRLTVT.